The rows below give T cell receptor beta chains drawn from one sample of a study of T cell responses to AZD1222 COVID-19 vaccine. Only in-frame clones appear in the TCRdb table, and some are missing; sequencing was by immunoSEQ multiplex PCR. Of tens of thousands of clones in the sample, around 90% were seen once. Material: peripheral blood, obtained 28 days after the second dose of the MenACWY control vaccine. These receptors all come from an adult who received the MenACWY meningococcal vaccine as a control. Both conserved end residues are part of each CDR3. The D gene is left open where the match is weak. Rows may omit the clone size; those that give it use once, few, many or a size class.

TGTGCCAGCAGCCAAGTTTGGGGGGTACGAGAGACCCAGTACTTC | CASSQVWGVRETQYF | TRBV14 | . | . | TRBJ2-5
TGCGCCAGCAGCTTGGGGGGACAAGGGCTTGGTGAAAAACTGTTTTTT | CASSLGGQGLGEKLFF | TRBV5-1 | . | . | TRBJ1-4
TGTGCCACCAGTGATTCAGGGTACTATGGCTACACCTTC | CATSDSGYYGYTF | TRBV24-1 | . | . | TRBJ1-2
TGTGCCAGCAGCTCGAGGACTAGCGGGAGCTCCTACAATGAGCAGTTCTTC | CASSSRTSGSSYNEQFF | TRBV13 | . | TRBD2 | TRBJ2-1
TGTGCCAGTAGTATCGACCCAGGGGCATGGAGTCAGCCCCAGCATTTT | CASSIDPGAWSQPQHF | TRBV19 | few | . | TRBJ1-5
TGTGCCAGCACCCAGGTGGCGGGAGCACTTAATGAGCAGTTCTTC | CASTQVAGALNEQFF | TRBV14 | . | TRBD2 | TRBJ2-1
TGTGCCAGCAGTTACTCAGGTTTTGAAAAACTGTTTTTT | CASSYSGFEKLFF | TRBV6-5 | . | . | TRBJ1-4
TGTGCCAGCTCGCCACGACAAGTTGTGGGGCCTAATTCACCCCTCCACTTT | CASSPRQVVGPNSPLHF | TRBV18 | . | . | TRBJ1-6
TGTGCCATCCGGAGGGGCTGGAACACTGAAGCTTTCTTT | CAIRRGWNTEAFF | TRBV19 | once | . | TRBJ1-1
TGCGCCAGCAGTAGCGGGAGTAGCACAGATACGCAGTATTTT | CASSSGSSTDTQYF | TRBV10-2 | . | TRBD2 | TRBJ2-3
TGTGCCAGCTCACCCGGGACAGCCGATAAGTTTGGCTACACCTTC | CASSPGTADKFGYTF | TRBV18 | . | TRBD1 | TRBJ1-2
TGTGCCAGCAGCCAAGTAACCGGGAGCCCCAATGAGCAGTTCTTC | CASSQVTGSPNEQFF | TRBV3-1/TRBV3-2 | . | . | TRBJ2-1
TGTGCCAGCAGCTTAATCCAGGGTTCACCCCTCCACTTT | CASSLIQGSPLHF | TRBV11-2 | . | . | TRBJ1-6
TGTGCCACTTCTATAGCGGGAGGGCCGCAGGAGACCCAGTACTTC | CATSIAGGPQETQYF | TRBV10-3 | . | TRBD2 | TRBJ2-5
TGTGCCAGCAGTCGCCCCCAGCGCTGGGAGACCCAGTACTTC | CASSRPQRWETQYF | TRBV6-5 | . | . | TRBJ2-5
TGCGCCAGCAGCCCAAGCGGGAGGGCCGACGAGCAGTACTTC | CASSPSGRADEQYF | TRBV5-1 | . | TRBD2 | TRBJ2-7
TGTGCCTGGAGTGTACGCAACCAGTATTTT | CAWSVRNQYF | TRBV30 | . | . | TRBJ2-3
TGTGCCAGTAGTATGGCTAGCGGGAGGTCCGTCTGGAATGAGCAGTTCTTC | CASSMASGRSVWNEQFF | TRBV19 | . | TRBD2 | TRBJ2-1
TGTGCCAGCAGTTTGTCGCGGGCCAGCTCCTACGAGCAGTACTTC | CASSLSRASSYEQYF | TRBV27 | few | . | TRBJ2-7
TGTGCCAGCACAAGGGACAGGGATACCTACGAGCAGTACTTC | CASTRDRDTYEQYF | TRBV11-3 | . | TRBD1 | TRBJ2-7
TGTGCCGCGGGGGGGAAGGCCGATGAAAAACTGTTTTTT | CAAGGKADEKLFF | TRBV6-6 | . | . | TRBJ1-4
TGTGCCAGCAGCCAAGTAGAACAGGAGTTCTACGAGCAGTACTTC | CASSQVEQEFYEQYF | TRBV4-2 | . | . | TRBJ2-7
TGTGCCACCAGTGAACGCGGGCCTCCCTCCTACAATGAGCAGTTCTTC | CATSERGPPSYNEQFF | TRBV24-1 | once | . | TRBJ2-1
TGCGCCAGCAGCCAAGGGGGAGGGTCCAACTACGAGCAGTACTTC | CASSQGGGSNYEQYF | TRBV4-1 | few | TRBD2 | TRBJ2-7
TGTGCCAGCAGGCCCCCGCAGTCTTACACCGGGGAGCTGTTTTTT | CASRPPQSYTGELFF | TRBV28 | once | . | TRBJ2-2
TGTGCCAGCAGCCACGGGTGGGAGCAGTATTTT | CASSHGWEQYF | TRBV6-2/TRBV6-3 | . | . | TRBJ2-3
TGTGCCAGCAGCACCGGGGGGGAGCAGTTCTTC | CASSTGGEQFF | TRBV9 | . | TRBD2 | TRBJ2-1
TGTGCCACCCAGGGCGGGGGTGAAGAGACCCAGTACTTC | CATQGGGEETQYF | TRBV10-3 | . | TRBD2 | TRBJ2-5
TGCGCCAGCAGCTTCACCGGGACAGGGAACCAAGAGACCCAGTACTTC | CASSFTGTGNQETQYF | TRBV5-1 | . | TRBD1 | TRBJ2-5
TGCGCCAGCAGTTACGGCCTAGCGGGAGGCAAAATTCCGGGCAATGAGCAGTTCTTC | CASSYGLAGGKIPGNEQFF | TRBV23-1 | . | TRBD2 | TRBJ2-1
TGCGCCAGCAGCTTGGCCCGGAACGGCCAGGGGGCGGATGGCTACACCTTC | CASSLARNGQGADGYTF | TRBV5-1 | . | TRBD1 | TRBJ1-2
TGTGCCAGCAGTAGGGGTGGCGAGCAGTACTTC | CASSRGGEQYF | TRBV2 | . | . | TRBJ2-7
TGTGCCAGCACCCGAGGGTTAACCTACGAGCAGTACTTC | CASTRGLTYEQYF | TRBV28 | . | . | TRBJ2-7
TGTGCCAGCAGTTTAAAGCTAAGCTCCTACAATGAGCAGTTCTTC | CASSLKLSSYNEQFF | TRBV28 | . | . | TRBJ2-1
TGTGCCAGCACCACGGGGAATGAGCAGTTCTTC | CASTTGNEQFF | TRBV28 | once | . | TRBJ2-1
TGTGCTAGCAGCCCCCGACTAGCGGGAGGCTGCCTGGAGCAGTACTTC | CASSPRLAGGCLEQYF | TRBV7-7 | . | TRBD2 | TRBJ2-7
TGTGCCAGCAGCCAAGGACAGGGAGCTAACTATGGCTACACCTTC | CASSQGQGANYGYTF | TRBV3-1/TRBV3-2 | . | TRBD1 | TRBJ1-2
TGCGCCAGCAGTGACCGGCGGGAGGGCCTGGGTGAGCAGTTCTTC | CASSDRREGLGEQFF | TRBV10-1 | medium-sized | TRBD2 | TRBJ2-1
TGCAGCGTTTCGGCGGGGTTCGAGCAGTACTTC | CSVSAGFEQYF | TRBV29-1 | . | . | TRBJ2-7
TGCAGCGTCCTAGACAGCTCCTACGAGCAGTACTTC | CSVLDSSYEQYF | TRBV29-1 | . | . | TRBJ2-7
TGCGCCAGCAGCTTTGGACAGGGGTTAGATGGCTACACCTTC | CASSFGQGLDGYTF | TRBV5-1 | . | TRBD1 | TRBJ1-2
TGTGCCAGCGAGAACGGTAGTGAGCAGTTCTTC | CASENGSEQFF | TRBV3-1/TRBV3-2 | . | . | TRBJ2-1
TGTGCCAGCACATCGGGGGACAGGCTCTATGGCTACACCTTC | CASTSGDRLYGYTF | TRBV6-5 | . | TRBD1 | TRBJ1-2
TGTGCCAGCTCACCACTCCCGGTTAGCGGTTACTACGAGCAGTACTTC | CASSPLPVSGYYEQYF | TRBV18 | . | . | TRBJ2-7
TGTGCCAGCAGCGCGCGTAATACTAGAATTAGCTCCTACAATGAGCAGTTCTTC | CASSARNTRISSYNEQFF | TRBV9 | . | . | TRBJ2-1
TGTGCCAGCAGTTACTCGCCTCGGACCTTGGGAGGTAATTCACCCCTCCACTTT | CASSYSPRTLGGNSPLHF | TRBV6-2/TRBV6-3 | . | . | TRBJ1-6
TGTGCCAGCAGTTATCTAGCGGGAGAACGCTACGAGCAGTACTTC | CASSYLAGERYEQYF | TRBV27 | . | TRBD2 | TRBJ2-7
TGTGCCACCAGTGATTTCCCGCAGGGGGGTGTGGGTGAGCAGTTCTTC | CATSDFPQGGVGEQFF | TRBV24-1 | . | . | TRBJ2-1
TGCGCCAGCAGCCTGGCGACAGCAACTAATGAAAAACTGTTTTTT | CASSLATATNEKLFF | TRBV5-1 | . | . | TRBJ1-4
TGCGCCAGCAGCCAAGATCGGTCGCAGGGGCGGATGGAAGAGCAGTACTTC | CASSQDRSQGRMEEQYF | TRBV4-1 | . | . | TRBJ2-7
TGTGCCAGTAGCAAGACCAGGAAGAGCAATCAGCCCCAGCATTTT | CASSKTRKSNQPQHF | TRBV19 | . | . | TRBJ1-5
TGTGCCAGCAGCCTACGGACTAGCGGGGAGGACTACAATGAGCAGTTCTTC | CASSLRTSGEDYNEQFF | TRBV6-2/TRBV6-3 | once | TRBD2 | TRBJ2-1